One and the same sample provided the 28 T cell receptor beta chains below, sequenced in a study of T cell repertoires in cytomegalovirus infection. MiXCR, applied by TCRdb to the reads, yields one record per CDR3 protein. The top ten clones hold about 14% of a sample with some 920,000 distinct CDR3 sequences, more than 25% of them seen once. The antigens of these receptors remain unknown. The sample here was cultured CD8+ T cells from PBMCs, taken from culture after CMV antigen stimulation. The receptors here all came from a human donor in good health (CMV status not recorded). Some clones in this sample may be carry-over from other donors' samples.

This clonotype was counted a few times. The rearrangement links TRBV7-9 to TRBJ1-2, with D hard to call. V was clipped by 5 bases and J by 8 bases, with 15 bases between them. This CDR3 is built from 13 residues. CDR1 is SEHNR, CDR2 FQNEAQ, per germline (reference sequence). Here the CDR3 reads CASSPSPGRGYTF. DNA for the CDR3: TGTGCCAGCAGCCCCTCCCCAGGTCGGGGCTACACCTTC.

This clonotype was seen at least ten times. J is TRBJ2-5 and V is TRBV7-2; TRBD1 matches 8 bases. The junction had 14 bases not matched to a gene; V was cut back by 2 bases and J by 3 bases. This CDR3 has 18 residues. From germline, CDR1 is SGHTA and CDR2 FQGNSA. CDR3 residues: CASSLKQGEESLEETQYF. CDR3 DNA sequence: TGTGCCAGCAGCTTAAAACAGGGGGAGGAGTCGTTAGAAGAGACCCAGTACTTC.

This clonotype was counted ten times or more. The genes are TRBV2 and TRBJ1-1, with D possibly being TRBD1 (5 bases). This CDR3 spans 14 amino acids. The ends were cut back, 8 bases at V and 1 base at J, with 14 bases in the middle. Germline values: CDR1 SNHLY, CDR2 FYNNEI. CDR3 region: CASSGDRGNTEAFF. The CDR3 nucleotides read TGTGCCAGCTCGGGGGATAGAGGGAACACTGAAGCTTTCTTT.

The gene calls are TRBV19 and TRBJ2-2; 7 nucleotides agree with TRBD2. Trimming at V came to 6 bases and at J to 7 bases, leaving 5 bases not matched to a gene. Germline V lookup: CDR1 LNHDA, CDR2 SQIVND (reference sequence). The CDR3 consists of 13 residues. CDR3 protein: CASSVGGNGELFF. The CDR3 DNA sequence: TGTGCCAGTAGCGTCGGGGGGAACGGGGAGCTGTTTTTT.

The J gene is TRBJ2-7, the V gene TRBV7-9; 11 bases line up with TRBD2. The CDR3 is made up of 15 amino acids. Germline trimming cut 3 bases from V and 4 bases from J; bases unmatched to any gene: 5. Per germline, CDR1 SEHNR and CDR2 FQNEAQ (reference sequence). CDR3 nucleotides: TGTGCCAGCAGCTTTGGTCCTAGCGGGGGGTACGAGCAGTACGTC. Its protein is CASSFGPSGGYEQYV.

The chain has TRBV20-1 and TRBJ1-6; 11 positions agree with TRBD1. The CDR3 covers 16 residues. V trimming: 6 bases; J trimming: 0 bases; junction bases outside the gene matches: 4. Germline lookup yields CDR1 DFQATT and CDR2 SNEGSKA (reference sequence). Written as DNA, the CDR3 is TGCAGTGCCCTAGGACAGGGGGCCTCCTATAATTCACCCCTCCACTTT. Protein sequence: CSALGQGASYNSPLHF.

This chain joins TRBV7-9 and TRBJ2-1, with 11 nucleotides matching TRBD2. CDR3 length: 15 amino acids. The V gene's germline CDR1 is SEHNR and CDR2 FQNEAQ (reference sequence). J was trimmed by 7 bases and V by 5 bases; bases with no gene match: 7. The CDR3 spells CASSPGTSGQNEQFF. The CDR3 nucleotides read TGTGCCAGCAGCCCCGGGACTAGCGGTCAAAATGAGCAGTTCTTC.

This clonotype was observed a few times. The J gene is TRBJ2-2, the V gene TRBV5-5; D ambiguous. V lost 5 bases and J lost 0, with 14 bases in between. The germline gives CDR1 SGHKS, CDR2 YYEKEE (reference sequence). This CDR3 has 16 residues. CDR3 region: CASRGGTEPNTGELFF. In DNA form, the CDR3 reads TGTGCCAGCAGAGGCGGTACGGAGCCGAACACCGGGGAGCTGTTTTTT.

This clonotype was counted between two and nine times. This chain's CDR3 is CASSLGNSGGPYSYEQYV. In DNA form, the CDR3 reads TGTGCCAGCAGCTTAGGTAATAGCGGGGGGCCTTACTCCTACGAGCAGTACGTC. This chain joins TRBV7-2 and TRBJ2-7; TRBD2 matches 10 bases. Trimming at V came to 1 base and at J to 0 bases, leaving 9 bases not matched to a gene. Germline loops: CDR1 SGHTA, CDR2 FQGNSA. The CDR3 sequence is 18 residues long.

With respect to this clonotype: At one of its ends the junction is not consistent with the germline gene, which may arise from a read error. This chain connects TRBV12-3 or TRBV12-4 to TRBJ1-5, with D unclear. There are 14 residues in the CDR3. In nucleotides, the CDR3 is TGTGCCAACAGTAAAGGGAATAGCAATCAGCCCCAGCATTTT. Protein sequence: CANSKGNSNQPQHF.

In nucleotides, the CDR3 is TGTGCCAGCAGCGCCTTAACACCTCAGAGGGTGGATGGCTACACCTTC. Translated, it gives CASSALTPQRVDGYTF. The chain joins TRBV9 to TRBJ1-2; D is ambiguous. Trimming removed 3 bases at V and 6 bases at J, with 21 bases between. Germline lookup yields CDR1 SGDLS and CDR2 YYNGEE. CDR3 length: 16 amino acids. The complete variable domain, with remaining parts taken from reference TRBV9 and TRBJ1-2, reads DSGVTQTPKHLITATGQRVTLRCSPRSGDLSVYWYQQSLDQGLQFLIQYYNGEERAKGNILERFSAQQFPDLHSELNLSSLELGDSALYFCASSALTPQRVDGYTFGSGTRLTVV.

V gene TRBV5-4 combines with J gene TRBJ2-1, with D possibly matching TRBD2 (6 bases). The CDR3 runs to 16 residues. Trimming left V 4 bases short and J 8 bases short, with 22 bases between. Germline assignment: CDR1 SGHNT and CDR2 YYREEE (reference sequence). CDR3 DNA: TGTGCCAGCAGCCCGGACCAGGGCGGGGATGTACATGAGCAGTTCTTC. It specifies CASSPDQGGDVHEQFF. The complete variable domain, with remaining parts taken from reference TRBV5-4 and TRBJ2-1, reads ETGVTQSPTHLIKTRGQQVTLRCSSQSGHNTVSWYQQALGQGPQFIFQYYREEENGRGNFPPRFSGLQFPNYSSELNVNALELDDSALYLCASSPDQGGDVHEQFFGPGTRLTVL.

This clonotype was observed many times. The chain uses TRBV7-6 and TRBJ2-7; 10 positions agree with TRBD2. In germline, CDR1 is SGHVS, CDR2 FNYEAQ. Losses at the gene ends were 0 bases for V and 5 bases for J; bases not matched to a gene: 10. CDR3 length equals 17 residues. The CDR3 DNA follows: TGTGCCAGCAGCTTAGCTAAAAAGCGGGGGGGCGGCAACGAGCAGTACGTC. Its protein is CASSLAKKRGGGNEQYV.

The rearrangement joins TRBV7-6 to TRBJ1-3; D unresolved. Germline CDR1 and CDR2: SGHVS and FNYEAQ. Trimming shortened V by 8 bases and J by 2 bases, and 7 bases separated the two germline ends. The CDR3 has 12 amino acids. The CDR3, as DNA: TGTGCCAGCGCGGGCACTGGAAACACCATATATTTT. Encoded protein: CASAGTGNTIYF.

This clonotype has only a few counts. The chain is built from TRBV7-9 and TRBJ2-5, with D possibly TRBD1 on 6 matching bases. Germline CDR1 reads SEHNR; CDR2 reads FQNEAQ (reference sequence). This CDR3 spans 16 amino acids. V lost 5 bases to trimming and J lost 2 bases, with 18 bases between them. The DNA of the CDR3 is TGTGCCAGCAGCGCAAGACAGGCCTCGGCACAAGAGACCCAGTACTTC. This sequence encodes CASSARQASAQETQYF.

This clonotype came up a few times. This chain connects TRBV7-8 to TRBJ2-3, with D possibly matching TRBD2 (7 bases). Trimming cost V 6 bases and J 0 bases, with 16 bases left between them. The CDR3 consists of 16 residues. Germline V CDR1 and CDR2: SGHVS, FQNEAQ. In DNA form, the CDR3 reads TGTGCCAGCAGGACGTGGGGGGGGCTAAGCACAGATACGCAGTATTTT. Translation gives CASRTWGGLSTDTQYF.

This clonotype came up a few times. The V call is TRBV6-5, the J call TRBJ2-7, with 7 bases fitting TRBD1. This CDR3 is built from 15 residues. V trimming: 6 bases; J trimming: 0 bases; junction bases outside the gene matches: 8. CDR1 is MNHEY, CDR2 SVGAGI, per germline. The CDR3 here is CASRQDRTPSYEQYF. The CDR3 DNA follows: TGTGCCAGCAGACAGGACAGGACCCCCTCCTACGAGCAGTACTTC.

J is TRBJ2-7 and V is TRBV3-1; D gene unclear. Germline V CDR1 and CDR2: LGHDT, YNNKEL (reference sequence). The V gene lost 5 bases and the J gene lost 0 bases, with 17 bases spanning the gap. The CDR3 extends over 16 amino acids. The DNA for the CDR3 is TGTGCCAGCAGCGCCCGGGTGACCCCTAGCTCCTACGAGCAGTACTTC. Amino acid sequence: CASSARVTPSSYEQYF.

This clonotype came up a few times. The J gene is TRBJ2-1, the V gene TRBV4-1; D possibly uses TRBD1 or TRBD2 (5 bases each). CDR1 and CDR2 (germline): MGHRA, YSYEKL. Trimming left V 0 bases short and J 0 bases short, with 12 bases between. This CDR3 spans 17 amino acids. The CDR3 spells CASSQEGVPSSYNEQFF. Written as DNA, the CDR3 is TGCGCCAGCAGCCAAGAGGGGGTCCCGAGCTCCTACAATGAGCAGTTCTTC.

CDR3 coding DNA: TGTGCCAGCATATCGGGAGGAGGGAATGAGCAGTTCTTC. Its translation: CASISGGGNEQFF. The rearrangement uses TRBV11-2 and TRBJ2-1, with TRBD2 identical over 7 bases. Germline trimming cut 7 bases from V and 7 bases from J; bases unmatched to any gene: 7. This CDR3 region has 13 residues. CDR1 SGHAT and CDR2 FQNNGV come from the germline V gene.

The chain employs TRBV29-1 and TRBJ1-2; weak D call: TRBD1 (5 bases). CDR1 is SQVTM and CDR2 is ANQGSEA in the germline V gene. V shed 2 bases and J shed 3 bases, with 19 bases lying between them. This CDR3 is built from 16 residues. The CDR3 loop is CSVESREPLFYYGYTF. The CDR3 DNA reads TGCAGCGTTGAAAGCAGGGAACCACTCTTTTACTATGGCTACACCTTC.

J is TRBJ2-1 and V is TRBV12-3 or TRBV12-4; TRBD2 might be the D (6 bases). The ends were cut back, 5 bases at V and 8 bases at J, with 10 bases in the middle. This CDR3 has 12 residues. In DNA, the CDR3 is TGTGCCAGCAGTCCCTGGGAGGATGAGCAGTTCTTC. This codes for CASSPWEDEQFF.

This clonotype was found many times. The CDR3 bases are TGCGCCAGCAGCCAAGATTGGGCCCCCGGGGAGCTGTTTTTT. Protein sequence: CASSQDWAPGELFF. The chain couples TRBV4-3 to TRBJ2-2; D not resolved. V dropped 0 bases and J dropped 6 bases, with 8 bases sitting between them. Germline V gives CDR1 LGHNA, CDR2 YSLEER. This CDR3 contains 14 residues.

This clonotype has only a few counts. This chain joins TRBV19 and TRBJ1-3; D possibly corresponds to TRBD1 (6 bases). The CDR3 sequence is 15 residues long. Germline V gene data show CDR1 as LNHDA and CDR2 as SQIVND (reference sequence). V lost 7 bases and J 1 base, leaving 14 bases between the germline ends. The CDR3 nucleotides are TGTGCCAGTATTGATATGGGGGCTTCTGGAAACACCATATATTTT. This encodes CASIDMGASGNTIYF. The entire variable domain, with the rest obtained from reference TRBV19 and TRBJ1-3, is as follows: DGGITQSPKYLFRKEGQNVTLSCEQNLNHDAMYWYRQDPGQGLRLIYYSQIVNDFQKGDIAEGYSVSREKKESFPLTVTSAQKNPTAFYLCASIDMGASGNTIYFGEGSWLTVV.

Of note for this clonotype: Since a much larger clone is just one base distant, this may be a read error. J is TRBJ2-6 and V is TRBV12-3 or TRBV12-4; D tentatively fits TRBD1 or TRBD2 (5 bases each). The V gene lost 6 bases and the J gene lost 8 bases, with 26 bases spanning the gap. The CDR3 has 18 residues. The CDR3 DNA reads TGTGCCAGCAGCTTCACTTACAAAGGGGCACCCGGGACCAACGTCCTGACTTTC. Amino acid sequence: CASSFTYKGAPGTNVLTF.

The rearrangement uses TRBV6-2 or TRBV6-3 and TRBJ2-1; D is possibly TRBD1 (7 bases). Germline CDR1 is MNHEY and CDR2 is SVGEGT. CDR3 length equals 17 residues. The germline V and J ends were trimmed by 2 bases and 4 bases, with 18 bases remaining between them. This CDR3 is CASSYRTTGRIYNEQFF. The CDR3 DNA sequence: TGTGCCAGCAGTTACCGGACGACAGGGAGGATTTACAATGAGCAGTTCTTC.

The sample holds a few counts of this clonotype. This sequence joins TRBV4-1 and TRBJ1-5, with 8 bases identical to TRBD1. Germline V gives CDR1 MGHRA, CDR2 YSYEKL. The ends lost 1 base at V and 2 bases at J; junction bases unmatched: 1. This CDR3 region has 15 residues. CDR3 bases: TGCGCCAGCAGCCAAGGGGGACAGGGCAATCAGCCCCAGCATTTT. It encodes CASSQGGQGNQPQHF.

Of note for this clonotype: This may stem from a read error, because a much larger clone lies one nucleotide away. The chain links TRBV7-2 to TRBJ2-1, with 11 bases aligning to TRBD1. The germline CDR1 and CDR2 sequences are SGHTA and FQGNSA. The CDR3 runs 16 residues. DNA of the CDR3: TGTGCCATCAGCTCACCCGGGACAGGGGGTTACAATGAGCAGTTCTTC. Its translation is CAISSPGTGGYNEQFF.